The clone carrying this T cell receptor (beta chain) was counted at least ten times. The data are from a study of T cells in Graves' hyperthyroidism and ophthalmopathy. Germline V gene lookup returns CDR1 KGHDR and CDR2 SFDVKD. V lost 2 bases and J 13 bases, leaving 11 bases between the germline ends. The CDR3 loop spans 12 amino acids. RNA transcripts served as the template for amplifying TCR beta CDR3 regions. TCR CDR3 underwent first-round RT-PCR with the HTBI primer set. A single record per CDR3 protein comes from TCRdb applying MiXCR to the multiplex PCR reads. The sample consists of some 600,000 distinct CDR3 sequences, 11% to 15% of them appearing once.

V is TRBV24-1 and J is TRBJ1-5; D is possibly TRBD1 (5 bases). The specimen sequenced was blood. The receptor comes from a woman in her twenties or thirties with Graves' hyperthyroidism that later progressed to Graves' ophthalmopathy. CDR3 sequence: CATSDYTGPQHF. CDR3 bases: TGTGCCACCAGTGATTATACGGGGCCACAGCATTTT.